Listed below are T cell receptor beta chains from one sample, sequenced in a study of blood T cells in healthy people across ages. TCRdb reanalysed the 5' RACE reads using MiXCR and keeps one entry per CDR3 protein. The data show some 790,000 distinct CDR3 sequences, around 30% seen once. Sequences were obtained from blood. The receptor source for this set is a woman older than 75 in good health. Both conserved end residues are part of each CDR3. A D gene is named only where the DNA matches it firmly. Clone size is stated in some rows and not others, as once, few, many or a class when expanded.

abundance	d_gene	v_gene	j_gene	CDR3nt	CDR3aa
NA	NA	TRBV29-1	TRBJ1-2	TGCAGCGTTGAAGATCGGGCAGGGCTTGGCTACACCTTC	CSVEDRAGLGYTF
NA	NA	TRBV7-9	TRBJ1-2	TGTGCCAGCAGCAGCGACGTATCCCTCTATGGCTACACCTTC	CASSSDVSLYGYTF
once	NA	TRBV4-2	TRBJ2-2	TGTGCCAGCAGCCAAGGCCTGGGGGGACGGAGCACCGGGGAGCTGTTTTTT	CASSQGLGGRSTGELFF
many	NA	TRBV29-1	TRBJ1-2	TGCAGCGTTGAATTGATGGGCACGGATGGCTACACCTTC	CSVELMGTDGYTF
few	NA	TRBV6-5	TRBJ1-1	TGTGCCAGCACCCCGACTGGGGGCACTGAAGCTTTCTTT	CASTPTGGTEAFF
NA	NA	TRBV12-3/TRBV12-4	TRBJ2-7	TGTGCCAGCAGCCAAACGGGGACGGCCTCCTACGAGCAGTACTTC	CASSQTGTASYEQYF
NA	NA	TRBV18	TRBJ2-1	TGTGCCAGCTCACCAGACTCCCACGGCGATGAGCAGTTCTTC	CASSPDSHGDEQFF
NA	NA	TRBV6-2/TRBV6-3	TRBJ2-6	TGTGCCAGCTACGATCGGGGAAACTCTGGGGCCAACGTCCTGACTTTC	CASYDRGNSGANVLTF
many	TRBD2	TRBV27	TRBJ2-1	TGTGCCAGCAGCATGACTAGCGGGGTGTGGCAGTTCTTC	CASSMTSGVWQFF
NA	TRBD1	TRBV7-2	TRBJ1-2	TGTGCCAGCAGCTCTAGCCCCGGGACAGGCGATGGCTACACCTTC	CASSSSPGTGDGYTF
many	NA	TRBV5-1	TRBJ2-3	TGCGCCAGCAGCTTAACCCCCGGTGGGATTACGGATACGCAGTATTTT	CASSLTPGGITDTQYF
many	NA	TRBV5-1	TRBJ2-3	TGCGCCAGCAGCTTGGAAGGGCGGAGGACCACAGATACGCAGTATTTT	CASSLEGRRTTDTQYF
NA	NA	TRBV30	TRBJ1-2	TGTGCCTGGAGTGAGCTGAACTATGGCTGCACCTTC	CAWSELNYGCTF
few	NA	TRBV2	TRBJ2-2	TGTGCCAGCAGTAGGGCGCCCGACACCGGGGAGCTGTTTTTT	CASSRAPDTGELFF
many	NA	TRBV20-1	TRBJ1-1	TGCAGTGCTAGAGATAGTCGCAAGAACACTGAAGCTTTCTTT	CSARDSRKNTEAFF
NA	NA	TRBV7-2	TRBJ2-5	TGTGCCAGCAGCCAAGCCAGCGCGGAGACCCAGTACTTC	CASSQASAETQYF
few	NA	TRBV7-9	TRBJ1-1	TGTGCCAGCAGGATGACAGGCCAAGGGGGAACTGAAGCTTTCTTT	CASRMTGQGGTEAFF
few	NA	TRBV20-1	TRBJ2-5	TGCAGTGCTAGAAATCCAGGGTACCAAGAGACCCAGTACTTC	CSARNPGYQETQYF
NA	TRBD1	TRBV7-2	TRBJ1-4	TGTGCCAGCAGCTCGACAGGGGGCAGGAGTGAAAAACTGTTTTTT	CASSSTGGRSEKLFF
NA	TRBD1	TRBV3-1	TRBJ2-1	TGTGCCAGCAGCGCCCGACAGGGAACTGAGCAGTTCTTC	CASSARQGTEQFF
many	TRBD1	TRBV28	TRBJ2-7	TGTGCCAGCACCCCATATGCGACAGGGCCCTACGAGCAGTACTTC	CASTPYATGPYEQYF
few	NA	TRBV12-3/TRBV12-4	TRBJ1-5	TGTGCCAGCAGCCAGGGACTAGAGGATCAGCCCCAGCATTTT	CASSQGLEDQPQHF
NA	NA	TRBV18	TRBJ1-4	TGTGCCAGCTCAAGGGACAAGCATGAAAAACTGTTTTTT	CASSRDKHEKLFF
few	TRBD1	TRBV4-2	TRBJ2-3	TGTGCCAGCAGCCAAGAAAGCAGGGGGTGGCCAGATACGCAGTATTTT	CASSQESRGWPDTQYF
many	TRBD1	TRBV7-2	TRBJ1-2	TGTGCCAGCAGCTCGAACAGGGGGGATGGCTACACCTTC	CASSSNRGDGYTF
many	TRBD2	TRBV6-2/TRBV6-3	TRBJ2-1	TGTGCCAGCAGACATAGCGGGGGAAAATCCAATGAGCAGTTCTTC	CASRHSGGKSNEQFF
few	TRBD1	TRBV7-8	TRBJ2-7	TGTGCCAGCAGGCTCGGACAGGGGGCAAACGAGCAGTACTTC	CASRLGQGANEQYF
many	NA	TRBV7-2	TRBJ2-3	TGTGCCAGCGCGGGCCCAGATACGCAGTATTTT	CASAGPDTQYF